This TCR beta chain was profiled in a study of cytomegalovirus exposure and HLA in healthy donors. Regarding the study as a whole: Later analysis identified a missense DCLRE1C variant that was linked to TCR beta V- and J-gene trimming. Follow-up analysis found HLA locus-dependent TCR association rates, highest for DRB1 and lowest for HLA-C.

The PCR made use of 60 Vbeta and 13 Jbeta primers. Here immunoSEQ multiplex PCR was the method, and the copy in TCRdb shows in-frame clones only, minus some. The repertoire consists of under 200,000 clones, with about 88% occurring once and the leading ten covering about 2.7%. For this clone: Its antigen is not identified.

The germline CDR1 and CDR2 sequences are DFQATT and SNEGSKA (reference sequence). Trimming took 2 bases from V and 5 from J, leaving 7 bases between them. The CDR3 is 11 amino acids. The sequencing input was PBMCs. The origin of this receptor is a young man in good health and CMV-seropositive. V and J are TRBV20-1 and TRBJ2-7; maybe TRBD2 (6 bases). The CDR3 here is CSARREDEQYF. CDR3 DNA: TGCAGTGCTAGAAGGGAGGACGAGCAGTACTTC.